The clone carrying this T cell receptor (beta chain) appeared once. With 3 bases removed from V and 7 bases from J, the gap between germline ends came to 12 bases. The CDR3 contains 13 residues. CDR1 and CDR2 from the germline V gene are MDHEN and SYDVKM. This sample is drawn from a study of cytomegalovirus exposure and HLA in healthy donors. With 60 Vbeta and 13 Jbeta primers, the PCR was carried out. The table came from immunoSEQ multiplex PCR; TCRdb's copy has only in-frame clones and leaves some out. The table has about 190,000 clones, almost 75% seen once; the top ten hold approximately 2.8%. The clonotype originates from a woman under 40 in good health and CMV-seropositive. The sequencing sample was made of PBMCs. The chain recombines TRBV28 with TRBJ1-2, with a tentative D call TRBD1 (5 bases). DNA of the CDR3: TGTGCCAGCAGTTTCAGTGGGGGGACTGGCTACACCTTC. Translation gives CASSFSGGTGYTF.